The clone carrying this TCR beta chain was seen only a few times. Antigen specificity is unknown. Losses at the gene ends were 5 bases for V and 5 bases for J; bases not matched to a gene: 14. The CDR3 is 16 amino acids. Researchers took RNA transcripts and amplified TCR beta CDR3 regions from them. HTBI-primed RT-PCR formed the first round, and a multiplex PCR formed the second. A single record per CDR3 protein comes from TCRdb applying MiXCR to the multiplex PCR reads. The sample yields 900,000 to 1,200,000 distinct CDR3 sequences, about 40% seen once. The data originate from a study of Graves' ophthalmopathy and Graves' hyperthyroidism. Overall study results and limits: Most thyroid clonotypes expanded beyond 0.001 frequency were also found in blood.

This sequence joins TRBV12-3 or TRBV12-4 and TRBJ2-7; the match to TRBD1 covers 8 bases. The receptor's source is an adult man with Graves' hyperthyroidism. The material sequenced was peripheral blood or thyroid tissue (not recorded which). The CDR3 protein is CASSRPGQVAVDEQYF. CDR3 sequence (DNA): TGTGCCAGCAGTCGCCCGGGACAGGTTGCTGTGGACGAGCAGTACTTC.